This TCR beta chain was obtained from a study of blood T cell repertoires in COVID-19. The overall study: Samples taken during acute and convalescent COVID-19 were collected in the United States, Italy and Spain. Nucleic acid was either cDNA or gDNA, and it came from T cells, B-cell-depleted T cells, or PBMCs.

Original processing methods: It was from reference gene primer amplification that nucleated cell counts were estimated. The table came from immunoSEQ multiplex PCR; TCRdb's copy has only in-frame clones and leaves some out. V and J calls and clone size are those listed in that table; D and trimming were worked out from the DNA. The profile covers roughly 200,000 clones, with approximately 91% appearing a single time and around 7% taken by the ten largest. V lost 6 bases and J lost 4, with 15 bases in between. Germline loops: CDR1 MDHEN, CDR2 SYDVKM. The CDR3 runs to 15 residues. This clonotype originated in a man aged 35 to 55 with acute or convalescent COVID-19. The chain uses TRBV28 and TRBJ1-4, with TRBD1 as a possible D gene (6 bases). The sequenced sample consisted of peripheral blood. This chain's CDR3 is CASSPDRTYNEKLFF. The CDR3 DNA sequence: TGTGCCAGCAGCCCTGACAGGACATATAATGAAAAACTGTTTTTT.